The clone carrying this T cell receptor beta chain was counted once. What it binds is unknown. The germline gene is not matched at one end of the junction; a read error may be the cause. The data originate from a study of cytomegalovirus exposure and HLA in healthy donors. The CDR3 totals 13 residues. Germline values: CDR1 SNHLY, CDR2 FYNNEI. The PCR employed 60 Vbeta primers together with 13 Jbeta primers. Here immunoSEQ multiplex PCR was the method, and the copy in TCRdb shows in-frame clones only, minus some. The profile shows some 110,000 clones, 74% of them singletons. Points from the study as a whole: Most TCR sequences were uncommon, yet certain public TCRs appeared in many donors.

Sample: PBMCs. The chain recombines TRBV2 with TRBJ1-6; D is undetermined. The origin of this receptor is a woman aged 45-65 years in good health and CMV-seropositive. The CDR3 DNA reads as TGTGCTAGCATACGGGGTTTAGGTTCACCCCTCCACTTT. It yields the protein CASIRGLGSPLHF.